This record looks at one T cell receptor (beta chain) sequence and its context. The antigen remains undetermined. V gave up 10 bases and J gave up 0 bases, with 16 bases separating them. Germline V gene lookup returns CDR1 WNHNN and CDR2 SYGVQD (reference sequence). The CDR3 is 14 amino acids. The source of the sample is a study of PD-1 blockade in mismatch repair-deficient tumors. Study-level points and caveats: Rapid post-treatment expansion, then contraction, generally preceding radiologic response, marked tumor-resident clones.

PCR or immunohistochemistry showed mismatch repair deficiency in every enrolled patient. Using immunoSEQ multiplex PCR, the repertoire was profiled, and TCRdb retains in-frame clones only, with some absent. Here the sample spans about 51,000 clones, around 82% being singletons. The sequence came from an adult with mismatch repair-deficient cancer. Here the sequenced sample was peripheral blood, taken 4 weeks after starting pembrolizumab. The gene calls are TRBV10-1 and TRBJ2-7, with D unclear. For the CDR3, the DNA is TGCGCCACCCCACCCGACGGGTCCTCCTACGAGCAGTACTTC. This sequence encodes CATPPDGSSYEQYF.